This T cell receptor (beta chain) was documented in a study of blood T cell repertoires in COVID-19. Study information: The United States, Italy and Spain were the sources of the acute and convalescent COVID-19 samples. The analysed material was cDNA or gDNA that came from T cells, B-cell-depleted T cells, or PBMCs.

Authors' methods: Estimated nucleated cell counts came from reference gene primer amplification. Method: immunoSEQ multiplex PCR; TCRdb's copy keeps in-frame clones and lacks some. V, J and clone size derive from that table, while D and trimming were established from the DNA sequence. In the table there are approximately 240,000 clones, around 82% of which are singletons. The CDR3 covers 14 residues. V lost 7 bases to trimming and J lost 3 bases; unmatched junction nucleotides: 7. The V gene's germline CDR1 is LGHNT and CDR2 FRNRAP. The clonotype originates from a woman of 80 years or more with active or convalescent COVID-19. This chain connects TRBV12-5 to TRBJ1-2; 8 bases are shared with TRBD1. The sequencing input was peripheral blood. This CDR3 reads CASAGQGAHYGYTF. The CDR3 nucleotides are TGTGCTAGTGCGGGGCAGGGGGCTCACTATGGCTACACCTTC.